The 11 T cell receptor beta chains reported below all come from one sample, sequenced in a study of early stage breast cancer tumors. Sequenced by immunoSEQ multiplex PCR; TCRdb stores in-frame clones only, minus some. The table has a few thousand clones, 60% to 75% seen once; the top ten hold 21%. Material: normal breast tissue next to the tumor. Receptor source: a person aged 45 to 59 with breast cancer.

The chain carries TRBV10-3 and TRBJ1-2; 7 bases are shared with TRBD1. This CDR3 is 15 amino acids long. V gave up 0 bases and J gave up 7 bases; unmatched junction bases: 8. Germline lookup yields CDR1 ENHRY and CDR2 SYGVKD. The CDR3 loop is CAISESTGPGGGYTF. CDR3 in DNA: TGTGCCATCAGTGAGTCGACGGGGCCAGGGGGTGGCTACACCTTC.

This chain joins TRBV4-1 and TRBJ2-4, with 9 bases matching TRBD1. The CDR3 totals 17 residues. J lost 2 bases, V lost 0 bases, and 5 bases had no gene match. The germline V gene encodes CDR1 MGHRA and CDR2 YSYEKL. Here the CDR3 DNA reads TGCGCCAGCAGCCAAGATGGGACAGGGAGGTCCAAAAACATTCAGTACTTC. This encodes CASSQDGTGRSKNIQYF.

This clone has more than one count but fewer than ten. This chain's CDR3 is CATSRDRGTSYEQYF. The CDR3 DNA follows: TGTGCCACCAGCAGAGATCGGGGTACCTCCTACGAGCAGTACTTC. The gene calls are TRBV15 and TRBJ2-7, with a weak D call TRBD2 (5 bases). This CDR3 spans 15 amino acids. The germline V gene has CDR1 LNHNV and CDR2 YYDKDF (reference sequence). Trimming left V 0 bases short and J 0 bases short, with 9 bases between.

This chain connects TRBV19 to TRBJ1-4; 7 nucleotides line up with TRBD1. The CDR3 has 15 amino acids. Trimming took 3 bases from V and 0 from J; bases not matched to a gene: 1. Germline CDR1 LNHDA, CDR2 SQIVND (reference sequence). The CDR3 bases are TGTGCCAGTAGTATTCAGGGGGCAACTAATGAAAAACTGTTTTTT. Translated, it gives CASSIQGATNEKLFF.

The chain joins TRBV13 to TRBJ2-7; 9 nucleotides align to TRBD1. V lost 4 bases to trimming and J lost 5 bases; unmatched junction nucleotides: 6. The CDR3 sequence is 14 residues long. Germline values: CDR1 PRHDT, CDR2 FYEKMQ (reference sequence). Here the CDR3 reads CASSSRDRVHEQYF. The CDR3 DNA is TGTGCCAGCAGCTCCCGGGACAGGGTTCACGAGCAGTACTTC.

This chain uses TRBV4-2 with TRBJ1-2; TRBD1 aligns across 7 bases. The junction had 12 bases not matched to a gene; V was cut back by 4 bases and J by 4 bases. The V gene's germline CDR1 is LGHNA and CDR2 YNFKEQ. The CDR3 covers 16 residues. In nucleotides, the CDR3 is TGTGCCAGCAGCCTTCGAAGGGGGCGGGATGGCTATGGCTACACCTTC. Translating it yields CASSLRRGRDGYGYTF.

The chain joins TRBV2 to TRBJ2-7, with 9 nucleotides matching TRBD2. With V trimmed by 7 bases and J by 0 bases, 7 bases remained unmatched. Germline assignment: CDR1 SNHLY and CDR2 FYNNEI. There are 15 residues in the CDR3. DNA for the CDR3: TGTGCCAGCACCACAGGACTAGCGAGCTCCTACGAGCAGTACTTC. This gives the protein CASTTGLASSYEQYF.

The chain links TRBV27 to TRBJ2-5, with no clear D. The J call may be mistaken, given a closer DNA end match to TRBJ2-7. CDR3 length: 12 amino acids. Germline V gives CDR1 MNHEY, CDR2 SMNVEV (reference sequence). CDR3 sequence reads: CASSLYPGEQYF. The CDR3 nucleotides are TGTGCCAGCAGTTTATATCCAGGCGAGCAGTACTTC.

The V and J genes are TRBV6-6 and TRBJ2-1, with TRBD2 matching over 7 bases. The germline gives CDR1 MNHNY, CDR2 SVGAGI (reference sequence). The V gene end was trimmed by 10 bases and the J gene end by 6 bases; junction bases not matched to a gene: 12. This CDR3 is 14 amino acids long. The CDR3, as DNA: TGTGCCACCCGCCGGGCTAGCGGTTCCAATGAGCAGTTCTTC. Its translation: CATRRASGSNEQFF.

The V gene is TRBV5-1, the J gene TRBJ2-1; D perhaps matches TRBD2 (7 bases). Germline V lookup: CDR1 SGHRS, CDR2 YFSETQ. The CDR3 runs 14 residues. V was shortened by 4 bases and J by 10 bases, with 18 bases between the two germline ends. The CDR3 loop reads CASSPGGQGREQFF. For the CDR3, the DNA is TGCGCCAGCAGCCCCGGGGGGCAGGGTAGGGAGCAGTTCTTC.

The J gene is TRBJ1-2, the V gene TRBV7-9; TRBD1 agrees at 11 bases. Unmatched junction bases numbered 4, after V lost 5 bases and J lost 2 bases. The germline CDR1 and CDR2 sequences are SEHNR and FQNEAQ (reference sequence). This CDR3 is 15 amino acids long. The DNA of the CDR3 is TGTGCCAGCAGCGACCGGGACAGGGGGAACTATGGCTACACCTTC. Protein sequence: CASSDRDRGNYGYTF.